This paragraph reports one TCR beta chain. Profiled with immunoSEQ multiplex PCR; TCRdb holds only in-frame clones, not every one. This repertoire shows under 90,000 clones, 70% to 90% found once; its top ten account for about 3%. The source of the sample is a study of identifying expanded T cells in peripheral blood. This CDR3 is built from 15 residues. Trimming pared 0 bases from V and 3 bases from J, leaving 12 bases between. Per the germline V gene, CDR1 is LGHNA and CDR2 is YSLEER. The material sequenced was blood. This TCR was sampled from a person between 18 and 69 years old in good health. This sequence joins TRBV4-3 and TRBJ2-7; no reliable D call. DNA of the CDR3: TGCGCCAGCAGCCAAGATCTGGGATTTATCTACGAGCAGTACTTC. Residues: CASSQDLGFIYEQYF.